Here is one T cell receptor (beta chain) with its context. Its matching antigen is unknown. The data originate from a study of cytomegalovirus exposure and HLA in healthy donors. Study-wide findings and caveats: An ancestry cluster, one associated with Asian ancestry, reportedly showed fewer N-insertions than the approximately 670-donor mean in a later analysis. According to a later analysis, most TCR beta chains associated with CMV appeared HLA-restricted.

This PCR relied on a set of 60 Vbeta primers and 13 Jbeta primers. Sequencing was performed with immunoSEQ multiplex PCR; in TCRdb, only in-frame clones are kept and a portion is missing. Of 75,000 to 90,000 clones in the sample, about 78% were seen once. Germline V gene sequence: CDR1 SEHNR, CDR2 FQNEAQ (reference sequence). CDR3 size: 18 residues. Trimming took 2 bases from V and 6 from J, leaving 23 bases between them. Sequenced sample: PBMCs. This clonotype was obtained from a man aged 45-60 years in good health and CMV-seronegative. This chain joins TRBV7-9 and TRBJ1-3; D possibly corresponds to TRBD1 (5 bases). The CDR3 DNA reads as TGTGCCAGCAGCTTAACCCGACAGAGTCCTTTTTCGGCAAACACCATATATTTT. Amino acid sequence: CASSLTRQSPFSANTIYF. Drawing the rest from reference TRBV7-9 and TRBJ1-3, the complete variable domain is DTGVSQNPRHKITKRGQNVTFRCDPISEHNRLYWYRQTLGQGPEFLTYFQNEAQLEKSRLLSDRFSAERPKGSFSTLEIQRTEQGDSAMYLCASSLTRQSPFSANTIYFGEGSWLTVV.